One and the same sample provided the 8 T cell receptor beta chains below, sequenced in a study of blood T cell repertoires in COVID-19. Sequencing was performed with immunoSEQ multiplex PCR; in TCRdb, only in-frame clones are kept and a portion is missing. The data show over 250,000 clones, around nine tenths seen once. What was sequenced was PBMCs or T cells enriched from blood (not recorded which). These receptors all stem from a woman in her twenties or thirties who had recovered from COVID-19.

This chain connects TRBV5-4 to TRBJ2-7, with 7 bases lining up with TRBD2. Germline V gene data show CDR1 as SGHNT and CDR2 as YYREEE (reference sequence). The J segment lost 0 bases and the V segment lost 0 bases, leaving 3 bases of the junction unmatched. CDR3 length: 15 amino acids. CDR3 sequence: CASSLELASSYEQYF. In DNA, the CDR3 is TGTGCCAGCAGCTTGGAACTAGCGAGCTCCTACGAGCAGTACTTC.

This CDR3 reads CASSKPAGLAGEETQYF. CDR3 nucleotides: TGTGCCAGTAGTAAACCCGCGGGACTAGCGGGAGAAGAGACCCAGTACTTC. The chain recombines TRBV19 with TRBJ2-5; 14 nucleotides align to TRBD2. The CDR3 has 17 residues. Germline V gives CDR1 LNHDA, CDR2 SQIVND (reference sequence). The V and J ends lost 4 bases and 3 bases, in that order; junction bases with no gene match: 7.

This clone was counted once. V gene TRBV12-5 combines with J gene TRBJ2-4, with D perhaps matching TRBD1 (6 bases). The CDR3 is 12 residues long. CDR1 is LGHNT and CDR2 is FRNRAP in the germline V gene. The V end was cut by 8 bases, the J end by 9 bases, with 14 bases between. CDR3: CASSLGGPIQYF. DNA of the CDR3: TGTGCTAGTTCGCTAGGGGGTCCCATTCAGTACTTC.

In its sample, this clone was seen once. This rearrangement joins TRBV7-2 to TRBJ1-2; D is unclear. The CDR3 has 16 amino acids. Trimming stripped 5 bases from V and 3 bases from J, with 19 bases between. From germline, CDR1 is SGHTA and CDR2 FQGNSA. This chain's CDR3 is CASSPRTGRTYYGYTF. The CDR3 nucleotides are TGTGCCAGCAGCCCTCGAACCGGACGGACTTACTATGGCTACACCTTC.

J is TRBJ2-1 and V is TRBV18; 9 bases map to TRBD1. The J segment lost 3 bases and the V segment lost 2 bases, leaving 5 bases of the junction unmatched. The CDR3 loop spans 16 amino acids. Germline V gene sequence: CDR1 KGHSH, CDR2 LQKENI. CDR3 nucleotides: TGTGCCAGCTCACCAGGGACAGGGACCCTCTACAATGAGCAGTTCTTC. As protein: CASSPGTGTLYNEQFF.

The CDR3 bases are TGTGCCAGCAGACCGGACAGGTTCTCCTACAATGAGCAGTTCTTC. Its translation is CASRPDRFSYNEQFF. The chain recombines TRBV6-5 with TRBJ2-1; TRBD1 aligns across 7 bases. Germline-derived CDR1 and CDR2 are MNHEY and SVGAGI. The CDR3 spans 15 residues. V shed 6 bases and J 0 bases; nucleotides not matched to a gene: 5.

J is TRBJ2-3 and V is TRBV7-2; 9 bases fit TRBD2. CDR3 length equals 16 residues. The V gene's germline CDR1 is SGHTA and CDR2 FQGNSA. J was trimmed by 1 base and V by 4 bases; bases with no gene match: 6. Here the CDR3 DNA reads TGTGCCAGCAGCTCTCCGGCTAGCGGGGGCACAGATACGCAGTATTTT. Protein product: CASSSPASGGTDTQYF.

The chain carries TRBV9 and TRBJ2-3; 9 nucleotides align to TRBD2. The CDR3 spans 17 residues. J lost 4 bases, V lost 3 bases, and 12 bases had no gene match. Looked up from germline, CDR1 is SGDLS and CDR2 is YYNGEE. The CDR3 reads CASSAVGSGRLSDTQYF. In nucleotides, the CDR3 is TGTGCCAGCAGCGCAGTGGGCAGCGGGAGGCTCTCAGATACGCAGTATTTT.